The clone carrying this T cell receptor (beta chain) occurred a few times. This sample stems from a study of blood T cell repertoires in COVID-19. About the study: In each case, the material was cDNA or gDNA derived from T cells, B-cell-depleted T cells, or PBMCs.

Per the authors' pipeline: It was from reference gene primer amplification that nucleated cell counts were estimated. The table came from immunoSEQ multiplex PCR; TCRdb's copy has only in-frame clones and leaves some out. V, J and clone size are taken as reported in that table, and D and trimming were inferred from the DNA itself. The sample yields under 200,000 clones, around 80% seen once. Sequencing input: peripheral blood. This TCR came from a woman over 75 with active or convalescent COVID-19.

Here the CDR3 DNA reads TGTGCCTGGAGTCTTCCAGGGGGAGCTAGCACAGATACGCAGTATTTT. Encoded protein: CAWSLPGGASTDTQYF. The rearrangement uses TRBV30 and TRBJ2-3; 7 bases match TRBD1. Unmatched junction bases numbered 8, after V lost 2 bases and J lost 0 bases. This CDR3 is built from 16 residues. The germline V gene encodes CDR1 GTSNPN and CDR2 SVGIG (reference sequence). The complete variable domain, with remaining parts taken from reference TRBV30 and TRBJ2-3, reads SQTIHQWPATLVQPVGSPLSLECTVEGTSNPNLYWYRQAAGRGLQLLFYSVGIGQISSEVPQNLSASRPQDRQFILSSKKLLLSDSGFYLCAWSLPGGASTDTQYFGPGTRLTVL.